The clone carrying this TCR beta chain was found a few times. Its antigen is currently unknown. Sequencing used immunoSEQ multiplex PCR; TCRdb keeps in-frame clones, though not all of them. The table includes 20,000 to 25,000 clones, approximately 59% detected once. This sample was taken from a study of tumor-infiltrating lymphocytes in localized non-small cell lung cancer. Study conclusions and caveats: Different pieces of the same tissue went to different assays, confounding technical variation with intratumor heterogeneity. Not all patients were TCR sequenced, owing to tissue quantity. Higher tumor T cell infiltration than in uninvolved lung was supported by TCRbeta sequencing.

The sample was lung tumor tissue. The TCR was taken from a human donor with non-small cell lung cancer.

The CDR3: CASSESGVGREQYF. The CDR3 region has the DNA TGCGCCAGCAGTGAGTCTGGGGTGGGCCGAGAGCAGTACTTC. V and J are TRBV10-2 and TRBJ2-7; no clear D gene. The CDR3 totals 14 residues. From germline, CDR1 is WSHSY and CDR2 SAAADI. Trimming stripped 0 bases from V and 7 bases from J, with 13 bases between.